The rows below give T cell receptor beta chains drawn from one sample of a study of cytomegalovirus exposure and HLA in healthy donors. The data were produced by immunoSEQ multiplex PCR, yet TCRdb's version contains in-frame clones alone and is incomplete. The data hold 200,000 or so clones, with approximately 86% observed a single time. Sequencing was carried out using PBMCs. Source of these receptors: a woman between 18 and 29 years old in good health and CMV-seronegative. Both conserved end residues are part of each CDR3. The D gene is left open where the match is weak. Expanded clones get a size class; other rows say once, few or many, or leave the size out.

J | D | V | size | DNA | CDR3
TRBJ2-1 | TRBD2 | TRBV5-6 | . | TGTGCCAGCCTTCGCCCGGGAGGAAGCAATGAGCAGTTCTTC | CASLRPGGSNEQFF
TRBJ2-1 | TRBD2 | TRBV5-6 | once | TGTGCCAGCAGCTTGCGGGCGGGAGTGGGTGAGCAGTTCTTC | CASSLRAGVGEQFF
TRBJ1-5 | . | TRBV5-1 | . | TGCGCCAGCACCTCTTATTATCCAGGGTTCAGTCAGCCCCAGCATTTT | CASTSYYPGFSQPQHF
TRBJ1-3 | TRBD1 | TRBV15 | . | TGTGCCACCACCCAGACAGGGGTTGGAAACACCATATATTTT | CATTQTGVGNTIYF
TRBJ1-4 | . | TRBV14 | . | TGTGCCAGCAGCCAGAACGTCTTAGAAACTAATGAAAAACTGTTTTTT | CASSQNVLETNEKLFF
TRBJ1-2 | TRBD1 | TRBV4-3 | . | TGCGCCAGCAGCCAAGCCGGGTCCGGAACAGGGGGCGGCAATGGCTACACCTTC | CASSQAGSGTGGGNGYTF
TRBJ1-3 | . | TRBV28 | . | TGTGCCAGCAGTTTGCCAGACTCTGGAAACACCATATATTTT | CASSLPDSGNTIYF
TRBJ2-7 | . | TRBV5-6 | . | TGTGCCAGCAGCTCTCCAGACAGATCCGGTTCCTACGAGCAGTACTTC | CASSSPDRSGSYEQYF
TRBJ1-2 | TRBD1 | TRBV28 | . | TGTGCCAGCAGTCCCAGGGGGCTTACCAACTATGGCTACACCTTC | CASSPRGLTNYGYTF
TRBJ2-7 | TRBD1 | TRBV28 | . | TGTGCCAGCAGTTTTGGAGGGACAGGGCCCTACGAGCAGTACTTC | CASSFGGTGPYEQYF
TRBJ2-3 | . | TRBV29-1 | . | TGCAGCGTTGACCCGAGTACGCAGTATTTT | CSVDPSTQYF
TRBJ1-5 | . | TRBV28 | . | TGTGCCAGCAGTTTCGGGGGGTGGGATCAGCCCCAGCATTTT | CASSFGGWDQPQHF
TRBJ2-7 | . | TRBV7-9 | . | TGTGCCAGCAGCTCACGAGACAGTTACGAGCAGTACTTC | CASSSRDSYEQYF
TRBJ1-3 | . | TRBV28 | . | TGTGCCAGCAGTTTACGGGGAAACACCATATATTTT | CASSLRGNTIYF
TRBJ1-4 | TRBD1 | TRBV4-3 | . | TGCGCCAGCAGCCAAGGCGTTAGGGGGCCATCAGTTGCAACTAATGAAAAACTGTTTTTT | CASSQGVRGPSVATNEKLFF
TRBJ2-5 | . | TRBV9 | few | TGTGCCAGCAACACACCCGGGGGACGGGAGACCCAGTACTTC | CASNTPGGRETQYF
TRBJ2-1 | TRBD2 | TRBV7-9 | . | TGTGCCAGCAGGCAAGCGGGAGGTAATGAGCAGTTCTTC | CASRQAGGNEQFF
TRBJ2-7 | . | TRBV2 | few | TGTGCCAGCAGTGAATCCCCATACGAGCAGTACTTC | CASSESPYEQYF
TRBJ1-2 | TRBD1 | TRBV18 | . | TGTGCCAGCTCACCCCAGGGGGCTAACTATGGCTACACCTTC | CASSPQGANYGYTF
TRBJ1-1 | . | TRBV5-1 | . | TGCGCCAGCAGCATGACAGGCCGGACTGAAGCTTTCTTT | CASSMTGRTEAFF
TRBJ1-4 | . | TRBV6-5 | . | TGTGCCAGCAGTTACCAGTACAATGAAAAACTGTTTTTT | CASSYQYNEKLFF
TRBJ2-1 | TRBD1 | TRBV29-1 | . | TGCAGCGTCTCGTTAACAGGGGGCGATGAGCAGTTCTTC | CSVSLTGGDEQFF
TRBJ2-7 | . | TRBV27 | . | TGTGCCAGCAGTTTACGAACAGGGTTATACGAGCAGTACTTC | CASSLRTGLYEQYF
TRBJ2-7 | . | TRBV2 | . | TGTGCCAGGACCAGCTTAGGGGACTACGAGCAGTACTTC | CARTSLGDYEQYF
TRBJ2-5 | . | TRBV28 | . | TGTGCCAGCAGCCCTCCCGAGGGGGGGGCATGGGAGACCCAGTACTTC | CASSPPEGGAWETQYF